This T cell receptor beta chain was identified during a study of T cell repertoires in cytomegalovirus infection. Broader study findings: The ex vivo response showed dominance by HLA-C-restricted CMV-specific TCR beta clonotypes.

Using its own MiXCR run on the reads, TCRdb lists one record per CDR3 protein. The repertoire includes some 940,000 distinct CDR3 sequences, approximately 30% of them detected once, and roughly 13% sits in the top ten. This clonotype appeared many times. No antigen is known for it. V was shortened by 4 bases and J by 0 bases, with 16 bases between the two germline ends. The CDR3 has 17 amino acids. Germline values: CDR1 SGHTA, CDR2 FQGNSA. The receptor's source is a human donor in good health (CMV status not recorded). Some clones in this sample may be carry-over from other donors' samples. The rearrangement uses TRBV7-2 and TRBJ2-1; a possible D gene is TRBD1 (6 bases). The sequencing used cultured CD8+ T cells from PBMCs, collected from culture after CMV antigen stimulation. The CDR3 nucleotides read TGTGCCAGCAGCTCCCCCACAGGGCCAGTCTCCTACAATGAGCAGTTCTTC. It translates to CASSSPTGPVSYNEQFF.